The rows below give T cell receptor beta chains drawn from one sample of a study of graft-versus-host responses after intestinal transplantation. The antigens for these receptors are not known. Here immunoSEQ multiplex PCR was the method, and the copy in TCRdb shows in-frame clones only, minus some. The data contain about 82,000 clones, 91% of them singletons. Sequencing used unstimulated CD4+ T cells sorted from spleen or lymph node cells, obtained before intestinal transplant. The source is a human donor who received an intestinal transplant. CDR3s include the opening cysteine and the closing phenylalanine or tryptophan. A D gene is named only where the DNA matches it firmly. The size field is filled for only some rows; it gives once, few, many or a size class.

CDR3 protein: CASSPNPSGNYEQYF; CDR3 DNA: TGTGCCAGCTCACCAAATCCTAGCGGGAACTACGAGCAGTACTTC; J gene: TRBJ2-7; D gene: TRBD2; V gene: TRBV18; clone size: few
CDR3 protein: CASSLFLGGAGGYEAFF; CDR3 DNA: TGTGCCAGCAGCTTATTTCTGGGGGGCGCAGGGGGATATGAAGCTTTCTTT; J gene: TRBJ1-1; D gene: TRBD1; V gene: TRBV7-9; clone size: NA
CDR3 protein: CASSLEQGGLETQYF; CDR3 DNA: TGTGCCAGCAGCTTGGAACAGGGTGGTTTAGAGACCCAGTACTTC; J gene: TRBJ2-5; D gene: NA; V gene: TRBV5-8; clone size: NA
CDR3 protein: CASSLEDRQETQYF; CDR3 DNA: TGTGCCAGCAGCTTAGAGGACAGACAAGAGACCCAGTACTTC; J gene: TRBJ2-5; D gene: NA; V gene: TRBV11-3; clone size: NA
CDR3 protein: CAPVGEEFYEQYF; CDR3 DNA: TGTGCCCCTGTTGGGGAGGAATTCTACGAGCAGTACTTC; J gene: TRBJ2-7; D gene: NA; V gene: TRBV10-3; clone size: NA
CDR3 protein: CSVNRGQNGYTF; CDR3 DNA: TGCAGCGTCAACAGGGGGCAGAATGGCTACACCTTC; J gene: TRBJ1-2; D gene: TRBD1; V gene: TRBV29-1; clone size: NA
CDR3 protein: CSVLGQGGIGELFF; CDR3 DNA: TGCAGCGTCCTAGGACAGGGCGGCATCGGGGAGCTGTTTTTT; J gene: TRBJ2-2; D gene: TRBD1; V gene: TRBV29-1; clone size: NA
CDR3 protein: CATSKISTGSSNQPQHF; CDR3 DNA: TGTGCCACCAGCAAGATCTCTACAGGGTCGAGCAATCAGCCCCAGCATTTT; J gene: TRBJ1-5; D gene: NA; V gene: TRBV15; clone size: NA
CDR3 protein: CASSSPGQGASYGYTF; CDR3 DNA: TGTGCCAGCAGTTCTCCGGGACAGGGGGCAAGCTATGGCTACACCTTC; J gene: TRBJ1-2; D gene: TRBD1; V gene: TRBV6-6; clone size: NA
CDR3 protein: CASASGGGRETQYF; CDR3 DNA: TGTGCCAGCGCGTCCGGGGGTGGGAGAGAGACCCAGTACTTC; J gene: TRBJ2-5; D gene: NA; V gene: TRBV2; clone size: NA
CDR3 protein: CASSSPLAGVGEQYF; CDR3 DNA: TGCGCCAGCAGCTCCCCCCTAGCGGGGGTCGGCGAGCAGTACTTC; J gene: TRBJ2-7; D gene: TRBD2; V gene: TRBV5-1; clone size: NA
CDR3 protein: CATSRDRQGDHGYTF; CDR3 DNA: TGTGCCACCAGCAGAGATCGACAGGGGGACCATGGCTACACCTTC; J gene: TRBJ1-2; D gene: TRBD1; V gene: TRBV15; clone size: NA
CDR3 protein: CASSGAASSYNSPLHF; CDR3 DNA: TGTGCCAGTAGTGGTGCGGCGAGCTCCTATAATTCACCCCTCCACTTT; J gene: TRBJ1-6; D gene: NA; V gene: TRBV19; clone size: NA
CDR3 protein: CASTMDRYTEAFF; CDR3 DNA: TGTGCCAGCACGATGGACAGATACACTGAAGCTTTCTTT; J gene: TRBJ1-1; D gene: NA; V gene: TRBV21-1; clone size: NA
CDR3 protein: CASSKPTGPYEQYF; CDR3 DNA: TGTGCCAGCAGCAAACCGACAGGACCTTACGAGCAGTACTTC; J gene: TRBJ2-7; D gene: NA; V gene: TRBV7-2; clone size: NA
CDR3 protein: CASSLTGGYGKLFF; CDR3 DNA: TGTGCCAGCAGCCTGACAGGGGGTTATGGAAAACTGTTTTTT; J gene: TRBJ1-4; D gene: TRBD1; V gene: TRBV7-2; clone size: NA
CDR3 protein: CASSQDRLGRGNEQYF; CDR3 DNA: TGCGCCAGCAGCCAAGATAGATTAGGCAGGGGGAACGAGCAGTACTTC; J gene: TRBJ2-7; D gene: TRBD1; V gene: TRBV4-3; clone size: NA
CDR3 protein: CASRVQRGVPGSYNEQFF; CDR3 DNA: TGCGCCAGCAGAGTTCAGCGGGGGGTCCCCGGCTCCTACAATGAGCAGTTCTTC; J gene: TRBJ2-1; D gene: TRBD2; V gene: TRBV10-2; clone size: NA
CDR3 protein: CASSPRDRIAKNIQYF; CDR3 DNA: TGTGCCAGCTCACCGCGGGACCGAATAGCCAAAAACATTCAGTACTTC; J gene: TRBJ2-4; D gene: NA; V gene: TRBV18; clone size: NA
CDR3 protein: CASSEQNYSNQPQHF; CDR3 DNA: TGTGCCAGCAGTGAACAGAACTATAGCAATCAGCCCCAGCATTTT; J gene: TRBJ1-5; D gene: NA; V gene: TRBV2; clone size: NA
CDR3 protein: CASSPILTGGMAGYTF; CDR3 DNA: TGCGCCAGCAGTCCTATCCTGACAGGGGGCATGGCTGGCTACACCTTC; J gene: TRBJ1-2; D gene: TRBD1; V gene: TRBV5-1; clone size: NA
CDR3 protein: CASSLIYDNEQFF; CDR3 DNA: TGTGCCAGCAGCTTGATCTACGACAATGAGCAGTTCTTC; J gene: TRBJ2-1; D gene: NA; V gene: TRBV7-2; clone size: NA
CDR3 protein: CASSRGAIEYSPLHF; CDR3 DNA: TGTGCCAGCAGTCGGGGGGCAATAGAATACTCACCCCTCCACTTT; J gene: TRBJ1-6; D gene: NA; V gene: TRBV27; clone size: once
CDR3 protein: CASSLPDRTYEQYF; CDR3 DNA: TGTGCCAGCAGCCTCCCGGACAGGACCTACGAGCAGTACTTC; J gene: TRBJ2-7; D gene: TRBD1; V gene: TRBV11-2; clone size: NA
CDR3 protein: CASSTALGGNNSPLHF; CDR3 DNA: TGTGCCAGCTCCACAGCTCTGGGGGGAAATAATTCACCCCTCCACTTT; J gene: TRBJ1-6; D gene: NA; V gene: TRBV18; clone size: NA
CDR3 protein: CASSKGLAGTGELFF; CDR3 DNA: TGCGCCAGCAGCAAGGGACTAGCGGGCACCGGGGAGCTGTTTTTT; J gene: TRBJ2-2; D gene: TRBD2; V gene: TRBV4-1; clone size: NA
CDR3 protein: CASSGRQGGLGNTIYF; CDR3 DNA: TGTGCCAGCTCCGGAAGACAGGGTGGCCTTGGAAACACCATATATTTT; J gene: TRBJ1-3; D gene: TRBD1; V gene: TRBV18; clone size: once
CDR3 protein: CASSRTTGATEAFF; CDR3 DNA: TGTGCCAGCAGCCGGACGACAGGGGCCACTGAAGCTTTCTTT; J gene: TRBJ1-1; D gene: TRBD1; V gene: TRBV6-5; clone size: NA
CDR3 protein: CASSVEPYGGVVKAFF; CDR3 DNA: TGTGCCAGCAGCGTAGAACCATATGGGGGGGTAGTAAAAGCTTTCTTT; J gene: TRBJ1-1; D gene: NA; V gene: TRBV7-8; clone size: NA
CDR3 protein: CASSSPSSYEQYF; CDR3 DNA: TGTGCCAGCAGCTCTCCGAGCTCCTACGAGCAGTACTTC; J gene: TRBJ2-7; D gene: NA; V gene: TRBV13; clone size: NA
CDR3 protein: CASSLAGTPDSPLHF; CDR3 DNA: TGTGCCAGCAGCTTAGCGGGGACACCTGATTCACCCCTCCACTTT; J gene: TRBJ1-6; D gene: NA; V gene: TRBV7-2; clone size: NA
CDR3 protein: CASSLKQVGPEEQYF; CDR3 DNA: TGTGCCAGCAGCTTAAAACAGGTGGGGCCGGAGGAGCAGTACTTC; J gene: TRBJ2-7; D gene: NA; V gene: TRBV11-3; clone size: NA
CDR3 protein: CASSFSGDGYTF; CDR3 DNA: TGTGCCAGCAGCTTCTCGGGGGACGGCTACACCTTC; J gene: TRBJ1-2; D gene: NA; V gene: TRBV5-5; clone size: once
CDR3 protein: CASSPLAGALYNEQFF; CDR3 DNA: TGTGCCAGTAGTCCCCTCGCGGGGGCCCTGTACAATGAGCAGTTCTTC; J gene: TRBJ2-1; D gene: NA; V gene: TRBV19; clone size: once
CDR3 protein: CATMPRQGAQGYTF; CDR3 DNA: TGTGCCACCATGCCCAGACAGGGGGCGCAAGGCTACACCTTC; J gene: TRBJ1-2; D gene: TRBD1; V gene: TRBV15; clone size: NA
CDR3 protein: CASSPGLQETQYF; CDR3 DNA: TGTGCCAGTAGTCCGGGACTCCAAGAGACCCAGTACTTC; J gene: TRBJ2-5; D gene: NA; V gene: TRBV19; clone size: NA
CDR3 protein: CASSKQGEQYF; CDR3 DNA: TGTGCCAGCAGCAAACAGGGGGAGCAGTACTTC; J gene: TRBJ2-7; D gene: TRBD1; V gene: TRBV11-3; clone size: NA
CDR3 protein: CASTTTGGPYEQYF; CDR3 DNA: TGTGCCAGCACCACAACGGGGGGACCCTACGAGCAGTACTTC; J gene: TRBJ2-7; D gene: TRBD2; V gene: TRBV6-5; clone size: few
CDR3 protein: CASRTTGEETQYF; CDR3 DNA: TGTGCCAGCAGGACCACAGGGGAAGAGACCCAGTACTTC; J gene: TRBJ2-5; D gene: TRBD1; V gene: TRBV6-5; clone size: NA
CDR3 protein: CASSLRYSNEQFF; CDR3 DNA: TGTGCCAGCAGCCTCAGATATAGCAACGAGCAGTTCTTC; J gene: TRBJ2-1; D gene: NA; V gene: TRBV9; clone size: once
CDR3 protein: CASSPRGSNSPLHF; CDR3 DNA: TGTGCCAGCAGCCCCAGGGGGTCTAATTCACCCCTCCACTTT; J gene: TRBJ1-6; D gene: TRBD1; V gene: TRBV6-5; clone size: NA
CDR3 protein: CASSQPQGGTEAFF; CDR3 DNA: TGTGCCAGCAGCCAACCACAGGGGGGCACTGAAGCTTTCTTT; J gene: TRBJ1-1; D gene: TRBD1; V gene: TRBV4-2; clone size: NA
CDR3 protein: CASSRGRDEKLFF; CDR3 DNA: TGTGCCAGCTCACGGGGGCGGGATGAAAAACTGTTTTTT; J gene: TRBJ1-4; D gene: NA; V gene: TRBV18; clone size: NA
CDR3 protein: CASSFTGTWLGSYNEQFF; CDR3 DNA: TGTGCCAGCAGCTTTACCGGGACTTGGCTTGGGTCCTACAATGAGCAGTTCTTC; J gene: TRBJ2-1; D gene: NA; V gene: TRBV5-6; clone size: NA
CDR3 protein: CASRVDRFEAFF; CDR3 DNA: TGTGCCAGCAGAGTAGACAGGTTTGAAGCTTTCTTT; J gene: TRBJ1-1; D gene: NA; V gene: TRBV25-1; clone size: once
CDR3 protein: CASSQAGTGLGTIYF; CDR3 DNA: TGCGCCAGCAGCCAAGCCGGGACAGGGCTTGGCACCATATATTTT; J gene: TRBJ1-3; D gene: TRBD1; V gene: TRBV4-3; clone size: NA
CDR3 protein: CASSRDRGYEQYF; CDR3 DNA: TGTGCCAGTAGCCGGGACAGGGGGTACGAGCAGTACTTC; J gene: TRBJ2-7; D gene: TRBD1; V gene: TRBV6-1; clone size: NA
CDR3 protein: CASSARDRGLGNQPQHF; CDR3 DNA: TGTGCCAGCAGTGCGCGGGACAGGGGGCTTGGCAATCAGCCCCAGCATTTT; J gene: TRBJ1-5; D gene: TRBD1; V gene: TRBV27; clone size: NA